This T cell receptor beta chain came from a study of T-cell memory formation after mild COVID-19. The ends were cut back, 0 bases at V and 0 bases at J, with 10 bases in the middle. CDR1 is ENHRY and CDR2 is SYGVKD in the germline V gene. The CDR3 covers 16 residues. On this clonotype itself: Its antigen remains unknown.

Findings of the study overall: Clonal second-wave expansions that peaked on day 37 had unconfirmed SARS-CoV-2 specificity.

Using constant-segment primers, 5'RACE produced TCR alpha and TCR beta cDNA libraries carrying sample barcodes and UMIs. TCRdb ran MiXCR on the 5' RACE reads and lists one entry per CDR3 protein. The table shows fewer than 550,000 distinct CDR3 sequences, with 15% to 20% occurring only once. What was sequenced was PBMCs or a T cell subset sorted from them (not recorded which). V gene TRBV10-3 combines with J gene TRBJ2-3; D is unresolved. The receptor was derived from an adult woman who had mild COVID-19 (a few samples of this study predate the infection). Cell type and time point are not known. The CDR3 reads CAISESYSLSTDTQYF. The CDR3 coding sequence is TGTGCCATCAGTGAGTCTTACAGTCTAAGCACAGATACGCAGTATTTT.